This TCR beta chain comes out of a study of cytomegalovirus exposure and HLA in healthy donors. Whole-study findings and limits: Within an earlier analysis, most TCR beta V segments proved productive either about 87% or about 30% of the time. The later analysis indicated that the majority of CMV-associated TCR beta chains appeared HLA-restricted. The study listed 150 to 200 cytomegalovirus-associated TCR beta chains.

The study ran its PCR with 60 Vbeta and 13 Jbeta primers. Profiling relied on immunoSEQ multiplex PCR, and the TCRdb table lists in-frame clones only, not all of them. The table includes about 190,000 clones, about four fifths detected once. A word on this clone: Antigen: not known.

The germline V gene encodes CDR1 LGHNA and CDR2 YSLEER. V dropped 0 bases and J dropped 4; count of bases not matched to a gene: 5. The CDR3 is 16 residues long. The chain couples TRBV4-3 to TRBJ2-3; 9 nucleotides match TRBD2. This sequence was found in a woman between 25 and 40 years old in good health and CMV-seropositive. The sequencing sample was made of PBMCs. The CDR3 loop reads CASSQDGGGAADTQYF. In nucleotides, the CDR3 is TGCGCCAGCAGCCAAGATGGCGGGGGGGCGGCAGATACGCAGTATTTT.